This T cell receptor (beta chain) came from a study of blood T cell repertoires in COVID-19 (dated by TCRdb to 2020 to 2021). A note on the overall study: The collaborator samples originated in the United States, Italy and Spain and spanned the acute and convalescent phases of COVID-19. The material from the prospective study consisted of cDNA or gDNA derived from T cells, B-cell-depleted T cells, or PBMCs. Subjects who had been exposed to COVID-19, were actively infected with it, or had recovered from it provided the deeply sampled blood TCRbeta repertoires that made up the dataset. A freely available public database, intended as a resource for researchers studying the immune response to SARS-CoV-2, is where the repertoires were released. The samples were drawn from two sources: the first 160 participants of the ongoing ImmuneRACE study, and 1,000 to 1,500 subjects contributed by 6 global collaborators. The sample metadata nearly always contained a de-identified subject ID, COVID-19 status, age in years and sex. Where available, HLA class I and class II types were taken from metadata supplied by the sample provider and were not determined by assay-based typing.

The germline V gene yields MNHEY for CDR1 and SVGAGI for CDR2. V drops 7 bases and J drops 5 bases, leaving 12 bases in between. The CDR3, from cysteine to phenylalanine, totals 13 residues. Solely the CDR3 DNA is kept, with 39 bases framed from the first base. Overall results and qualifications from the work: How much clinical and demographic metadata was included differed by source and by participant, and the metadata was provided uncurated.

Points on this clone: Its antigen specificity is not known. Per-base quality was not reported, and no clone a single base away is much larger than it.

The immunoSEQ Assay, a bias-controlled multiplex PCR, was used to amplify TCRbeta CDR3 regions from genomic DNA. From the authors' description of their analysis: The number of nucleated cells in each sample was estimated from the amplification of reference gene primers within the assay. To quantify the absolute abundance of each unique TCRbeta CDR3 rearrangement, sequence reads were collapsed and filtered. For each sample, productive Simpson clonality was calculated by taking the square root of Simpson's diversity index across productive rearrangements. As stored in TCRdb, this immuneACCESS dataset retains in-frame rearrangements with V and J assigned. A fraction of the clones does not appear; measured against another copy, unresolved V genes explain less than half of the discrepancy, and the remainder lacks a known reason. V, J and clone size are taken as reported in that table, and D and trimming were inferred from the DNA itself. Within this sample are hundreds of thousands of clones, with less than 85% of them counted one time only. Around 2.5% of the sample belongs to the ten largest clones.

Enrolling through a virtual design, the prospective study's participants ranged in age from roughly 18 to 95 years and lived across 20 to 25 United States geographic areas. Cohort assignment in the prospective study relied on participant-reported clinical history from a screening survey and a study questionnaire. For ImmuneRACE Cohort 3, a participant was defined as recovered based on two consecutive negative NP/OP PCR tests, clearance by a healthcare professional, or resolution of symptoms. In the prospective study, mobile phlebotomists collected whole blood, serum and a nasopharyngeal or oropharyngeal swab from each participant. Participants in the prospective study had the option to provide additional blood draws and questionnaires over a roughly 2-month period. Blood samples from the prospective study were shipped frozen or at room temperature prior to DNA extraction.

Recombination linked TRBV6-5 to TRBJ1-5, with the D gene uncertain. This TCR was sampled from a woman between 50 and 59 years old who had recovered from COVID-19. Sequencing was carried out using PBMCs or T cells enriched from blood (not recorded which). The nucleotides read TGTGCCAGCAAGCGGGGAGACCATCAGCCCCAGCATTTT. This translates into CASKRGDHQPQHF.